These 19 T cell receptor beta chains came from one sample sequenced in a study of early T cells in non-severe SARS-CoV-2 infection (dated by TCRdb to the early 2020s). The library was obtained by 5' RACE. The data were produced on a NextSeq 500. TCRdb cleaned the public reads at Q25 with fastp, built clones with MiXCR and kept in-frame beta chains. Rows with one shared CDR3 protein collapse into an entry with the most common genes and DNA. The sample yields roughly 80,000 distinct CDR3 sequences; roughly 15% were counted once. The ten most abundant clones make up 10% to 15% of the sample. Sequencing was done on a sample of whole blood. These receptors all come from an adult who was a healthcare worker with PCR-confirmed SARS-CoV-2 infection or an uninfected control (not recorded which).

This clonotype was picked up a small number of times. The CDR3 sequence: CASSSSGGAGELFF. CDR3 nucleotide sequence: TGTGCCAGCTCTTCTAGCGGGGGGGCCGGGGAGCTGTTTTTT. This chain joins TRBV6-5 and TRBJ2-2, with 12 bases lining up with TRBD2. Losses at the gene ends were 8 bases for V and 6 bases for J; bases not matched to a gene: 4. The CDR3 is made up of 14 amino acids. Germline V gives CDR1 MNHEY, CDR2 SVGAGI.

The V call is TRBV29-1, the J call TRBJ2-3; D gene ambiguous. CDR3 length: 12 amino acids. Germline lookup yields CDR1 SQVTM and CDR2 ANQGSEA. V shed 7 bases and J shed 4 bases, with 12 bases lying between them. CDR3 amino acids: CSAWGFSDTQYF. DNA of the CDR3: TGCAGCGCATGGGGATTTTCAGATACGCAGTATTTT.

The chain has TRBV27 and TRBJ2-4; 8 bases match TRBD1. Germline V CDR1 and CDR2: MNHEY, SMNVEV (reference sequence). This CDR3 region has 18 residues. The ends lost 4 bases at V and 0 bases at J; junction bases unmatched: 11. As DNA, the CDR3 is TGTGCCAGCAGTTCCCTTTGGACAGGGCAAGTAGCCAAAAACATTCAGTACTTC. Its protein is CASSSLWTGQVAKNIQYF.

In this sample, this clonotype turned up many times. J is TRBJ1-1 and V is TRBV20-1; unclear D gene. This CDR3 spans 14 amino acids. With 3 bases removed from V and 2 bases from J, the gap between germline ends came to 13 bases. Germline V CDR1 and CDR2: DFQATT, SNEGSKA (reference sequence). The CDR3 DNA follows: TGCAGTGCTAGGGGTCCTTACAGAAACACTGAAGCTTTCTTT. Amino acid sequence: CSARGPYRNTEAFF.

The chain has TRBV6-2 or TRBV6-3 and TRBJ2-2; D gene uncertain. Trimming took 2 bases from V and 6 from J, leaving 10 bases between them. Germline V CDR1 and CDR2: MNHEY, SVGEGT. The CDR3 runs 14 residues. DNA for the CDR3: TGTGCCAGCAGTTACAGGGTTGGTGCCGGGGAGCTGTTTTTT. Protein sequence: CASSYRVGAGELFF.

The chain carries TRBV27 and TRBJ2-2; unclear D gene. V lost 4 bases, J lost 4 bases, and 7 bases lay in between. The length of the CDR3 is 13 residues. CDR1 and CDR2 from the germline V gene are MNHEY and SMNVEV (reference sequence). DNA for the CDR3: TGTGCCAGCAGTTATCCGGTCACCGGGGAGCTGTTTTTT. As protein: CASSYPVTGELFF.

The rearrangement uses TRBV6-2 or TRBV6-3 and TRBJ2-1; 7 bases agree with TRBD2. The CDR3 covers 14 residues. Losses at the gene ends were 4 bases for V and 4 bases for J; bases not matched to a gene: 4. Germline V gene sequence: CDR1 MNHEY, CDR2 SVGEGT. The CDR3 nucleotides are TGTGCCAGCAGTTTCGGCGGGAGTTACAATGAGCAGTTCTTC. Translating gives CASSFGGSYNEQFF.

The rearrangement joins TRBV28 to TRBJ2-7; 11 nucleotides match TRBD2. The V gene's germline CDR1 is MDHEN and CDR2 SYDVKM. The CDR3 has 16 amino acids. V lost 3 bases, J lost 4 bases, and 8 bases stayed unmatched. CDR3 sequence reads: CASSLPTSGSKYEQYF. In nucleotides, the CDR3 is TGTGCCAGCAGTTTGCCCACTAGCGGGAGTAAGTACGAGCAGTACTTC.

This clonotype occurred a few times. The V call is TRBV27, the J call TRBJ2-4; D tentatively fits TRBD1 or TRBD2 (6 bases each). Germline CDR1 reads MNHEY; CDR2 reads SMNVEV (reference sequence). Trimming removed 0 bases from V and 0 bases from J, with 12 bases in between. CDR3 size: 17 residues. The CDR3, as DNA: TGTGCCAGCAGTTTATCGCCGGGGGCCTTAGCCAAAAACATTCAGTACTTC. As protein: CASSLSPGALAKNIQYF.

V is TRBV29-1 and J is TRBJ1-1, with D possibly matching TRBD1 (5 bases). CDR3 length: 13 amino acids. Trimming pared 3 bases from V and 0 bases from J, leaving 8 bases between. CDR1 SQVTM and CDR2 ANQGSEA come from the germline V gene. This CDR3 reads CSVERQLNTEAFF. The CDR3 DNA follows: TGCAGCGTTGAGAGACAGTTGAACACTGAAGCTTTCTTT.

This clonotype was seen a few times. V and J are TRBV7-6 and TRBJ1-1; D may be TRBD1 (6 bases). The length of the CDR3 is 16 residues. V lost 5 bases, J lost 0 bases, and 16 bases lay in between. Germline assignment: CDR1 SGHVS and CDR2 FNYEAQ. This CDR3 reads CASSRSTGTMNTEAFF. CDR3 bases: TGTGCCAGCAGCAGATCGACAGGCACCATGAACACTGAAGCTTTCTTT.

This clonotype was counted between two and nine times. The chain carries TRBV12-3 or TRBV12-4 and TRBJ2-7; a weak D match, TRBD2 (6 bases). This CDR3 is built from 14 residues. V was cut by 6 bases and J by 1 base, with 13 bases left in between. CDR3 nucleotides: TGTGCCAGCAGCCCCGCGACTAGTTCCTACGAGCAGTACTTC. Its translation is CASSPATSSYEQYF.

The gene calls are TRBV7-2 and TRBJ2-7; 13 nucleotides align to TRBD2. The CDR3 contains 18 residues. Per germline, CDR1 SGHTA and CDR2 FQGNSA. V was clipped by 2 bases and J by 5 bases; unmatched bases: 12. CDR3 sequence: CASSLPAGLAGVRHEQYF. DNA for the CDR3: TGTGCCAGCAGCTTACCCGCAGGACTAGCGGGAGTAAGGCACGAGCAGTACTTC.

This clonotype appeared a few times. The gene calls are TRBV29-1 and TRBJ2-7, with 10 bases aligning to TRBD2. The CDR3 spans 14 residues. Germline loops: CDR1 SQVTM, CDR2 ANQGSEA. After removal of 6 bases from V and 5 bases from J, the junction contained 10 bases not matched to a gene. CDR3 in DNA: TGCAGCGTGGGGGCTAGCGGGAGTCACAACGAGCAGTACTTC. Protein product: CSVGASGSHNEQYF.

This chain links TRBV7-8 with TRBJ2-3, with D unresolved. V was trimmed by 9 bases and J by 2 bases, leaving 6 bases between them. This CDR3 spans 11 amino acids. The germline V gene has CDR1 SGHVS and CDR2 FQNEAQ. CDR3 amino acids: CASGVTDTQYF. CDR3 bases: TGTGCCAGTGGGGTCACAGATACGCAGTATTTT.

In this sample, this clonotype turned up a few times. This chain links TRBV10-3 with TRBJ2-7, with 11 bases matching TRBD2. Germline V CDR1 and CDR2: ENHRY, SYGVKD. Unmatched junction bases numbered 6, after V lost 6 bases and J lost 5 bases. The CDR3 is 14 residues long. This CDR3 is CAIRTGTSGHEQYF. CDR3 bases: TGTGCCATCAGAACCGGGACTAGCGGACACGAGCAGTACTTC.

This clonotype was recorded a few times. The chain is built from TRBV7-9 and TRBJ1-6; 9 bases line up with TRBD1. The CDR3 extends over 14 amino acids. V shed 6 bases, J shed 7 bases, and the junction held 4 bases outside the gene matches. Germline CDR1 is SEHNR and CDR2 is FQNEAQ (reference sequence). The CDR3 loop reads CASRTGGSNSPLHF. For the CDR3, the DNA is TGTGCCAGCAGAACAGGGGGCAGCAATTCACCCCTCCACTTT.

The CDR3 region is CASSPDPGGEQYF. The CDR3 coding sequence is TGTGCCAGCAGCCCGGACCCCGGGGGCGAGCAGTACTTC. V is TRBV3-1 and J is TRBJ2-7, with D possibly TRBD2 on 6 matching bases. Trimming cost V 4 bases and J 6 bases, with 13 bases left between them. Per the germline V gene, CDR1 is LGHDT and CDR2 is YNNKEL (reference sequence). The CDR3 loop spans 13 amino acids.

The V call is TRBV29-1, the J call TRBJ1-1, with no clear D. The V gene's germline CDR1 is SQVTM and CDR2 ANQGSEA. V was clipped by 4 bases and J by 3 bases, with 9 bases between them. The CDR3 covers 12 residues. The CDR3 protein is CSVATADTEAFF. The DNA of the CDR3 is TGCAGCGTTGCAACGGCAGACACTGAAGCTTTCTTT.